Listed here are 9 T cell receptor beta chains from one sample, sequenced in a study of T cell responses to AZD1222 COVID-19 vaccine. Sequencing used immunoSEQ multiplex PCR; TCRdb keeps in-frame clones, though not all of them. Of over 100,000 clones in the sample, roughly 88% were seen once. This material consisted of peripheral blood, taken on day 0 of AZD1222 vaccination. The receptors derive from an adult in good health.

The chain has TRBV19 and TRBJ2-2, with unresolved D. Germline V CDR1 and CDR2: LNHDA, SQIVND (reference sequence). CDR3 length equals 14 residues. Trimming left V 4 bases short and J 4 bases short, with 10 bases between. Here the CDR3 reads CASSTAYSTGELFF. The CDR3 DNA is TGTGCCAGTAGTACAGCCTATAGCACCGGGGAGCTGTTTTTT.

Remarks on this clone: Other DNA sequences of this sample code for an identical CDR3. The chain combines TRBV4-1 with TRBJ1-1; no definite D call. Trimming took 0 bases from V and 0 from J, leaving 8 bases between them. The CDR3 is 15 amino acids. CDR1 and CDR2 (germline): MGHRA, YSYEKL. CDR3 in DNA: TGCGCCAGCAGCCAAGACAAATACATGAACACTGAAGCTTTCTTT. It specifies CASSQDKYMNTEAFF.

The chain has TRBV14 and TRBJ1-4; the match to TRBD1 covers 8 bases. Trimming took 3 bases from V and 5 from J; bases not matched to a gene: 11. The CDR3 covers 17 residues. The germline gives CDR1 SGHDN, CDR2 FVKESK. CDR3 bases: TGTGCCAGCAGCCATTCGCGTCACAGGGGGGGGAATGAAAAACTGTTTTTT. Amino acid sequence: CASSHSRHRGGNEKLFF.

The V and J genes are TRBV5-4 and TRBJ2-2; 12 bases align to TRBD2. J was trimmed by 4 bases and V by 6 bases; bases with no gene match: 13. The CDR3 is made up of 18 amino acids. The germline gives CDR1 SGHNT, CDR2 YYREEE (reference sequence). CDR3 in amino acids: CASTSGLAGILSTGELFF. CDR3 coding DNA: TGTGCCAGCACCTCCGGACTAGCGGGGATTTTGAGCACCGGGGAGCTGTTTTTT.

V and J are TRBV9 and TRBJ2-2; TRBD1 aligns across 7 bases. Germline values: CDR1 SGDLS, CDR2 YYNGEE. The CDR3 has 17 amino acids. The V and J ends lost 4 bases and 0 bases, in that order; junction bases with no gene match: 9. CDR3 loop: CASSSTRQGPNTGELFF. CDR3 in DNA: TGTGCCAGCAGCTCGACCCGACAGGGCCCGAACACCGGGGAGCTGTTTTTT.

The gene calls are TRBV5-1 and TRBJ1-2; D uncertain. The germline CDR1 and CDR2 sequences are SGHRS and YFSETQ. This CDR3 contains 13 residues. V lost 1 base and J 6 bases, leaving 10 bases between the germline ends. The DNA of the CDR3 is TGCGCCAGCAGCTTGTTGGGCGGCGATGGCTACACCTTC. It codes for CASSLLGGDGYTF.

The chain carries TRBV14 and TRBJ2-5; 10 positions agree with TRBD1. The ends lost 3 bases at V and 1 base at J; junction bases unmatched: 5. The CDR3 length is 16 residues. In germline, CDR1 is SGHDN, CDR2 FVKESK. The CDR3 sequence is CASSHFGTGAQETQYF. The CDR3 nucleotides are TGTGCCAGCAGCCATTTCGGGACAGGGGCCCAAGAGACCCAGTACTTC.

The chain carries TRBV7-2 and TRBJ1-1; maybe TRBD1 (5 bases). The CDR3 spans 16 residues. V lost 6 bases to trimming and J lost 4 bases, with 21 bases between them. Per the germline V gene, CDR1 is SGHTA and CDR2 is FQGNSA. The CDR3 here is CASSPQGNRAGTEAFF. DNA for the CDR3: TGTGCCAGCAGTCCCCAGGGAAACCGAGCGGGCACTGAAGCTTTCTTT.

V and J are TRBV7-9 and TRBJ2-7; D is unresolved. The CDR3 sequence is 11 residues long. Per germline, CDR1 SEHNR and CDR2 FQNEAQ (reference sequence). V lost 5 bases and J lost 4, with 6 bases in between. The CDR3 sequence is CASSPEYEQYF. The CDR3 DNA reads TGTGCCAGCAGCCCAGAGTACGAGCAGTACTTC.